This paragraph covers one T cell receptor beta chain sequence. The target antigen is unknown. The data belong to a study of CD8 T cells in Susac syndrome. CDR1 is LGHDT and CDR2 is YNNKEL in the germline V gene (reference sequence). The CDR3 totals 13 residues. Trimming took 1 base from V and 8 from J; bases not matched to a gene: 3. The patients with Susac syndrome were individuals who fulfilled the recently defined diagnostic criteria for disease that was either definite or probable. RNA was extracted with the RNeasy kit, and a quantity of about 0.45 to 1 ug was reverse transcribed using random hexamers. TCRdb recomputed calls from the immunoSEQ multiplex PCR reads with MiXCR, one row per CDR3 protein. The table lists 120,000 to 150,000 distinct CDR3 sequences, around 95% of them singletons, with around 0.08% in the top ten. Study observations and caveats: In Susac syndrome, the CD4+ T cell repertoires did not show clonal expansion.

This clonotype was obtained from a human donor with Susac syndrome. Sequencing used CD4+ T cells from PBMCs. V is TRBV3-1 and J is TRBJ1-2; 8 bases are shared with TRBD1. CDR3 sequence: CASSQGTGQGYTF. Written as DNA, the CDR3 is TGTGCCAGCAGCCAAGGGACAGGGCAGGGCTACACCTTC.